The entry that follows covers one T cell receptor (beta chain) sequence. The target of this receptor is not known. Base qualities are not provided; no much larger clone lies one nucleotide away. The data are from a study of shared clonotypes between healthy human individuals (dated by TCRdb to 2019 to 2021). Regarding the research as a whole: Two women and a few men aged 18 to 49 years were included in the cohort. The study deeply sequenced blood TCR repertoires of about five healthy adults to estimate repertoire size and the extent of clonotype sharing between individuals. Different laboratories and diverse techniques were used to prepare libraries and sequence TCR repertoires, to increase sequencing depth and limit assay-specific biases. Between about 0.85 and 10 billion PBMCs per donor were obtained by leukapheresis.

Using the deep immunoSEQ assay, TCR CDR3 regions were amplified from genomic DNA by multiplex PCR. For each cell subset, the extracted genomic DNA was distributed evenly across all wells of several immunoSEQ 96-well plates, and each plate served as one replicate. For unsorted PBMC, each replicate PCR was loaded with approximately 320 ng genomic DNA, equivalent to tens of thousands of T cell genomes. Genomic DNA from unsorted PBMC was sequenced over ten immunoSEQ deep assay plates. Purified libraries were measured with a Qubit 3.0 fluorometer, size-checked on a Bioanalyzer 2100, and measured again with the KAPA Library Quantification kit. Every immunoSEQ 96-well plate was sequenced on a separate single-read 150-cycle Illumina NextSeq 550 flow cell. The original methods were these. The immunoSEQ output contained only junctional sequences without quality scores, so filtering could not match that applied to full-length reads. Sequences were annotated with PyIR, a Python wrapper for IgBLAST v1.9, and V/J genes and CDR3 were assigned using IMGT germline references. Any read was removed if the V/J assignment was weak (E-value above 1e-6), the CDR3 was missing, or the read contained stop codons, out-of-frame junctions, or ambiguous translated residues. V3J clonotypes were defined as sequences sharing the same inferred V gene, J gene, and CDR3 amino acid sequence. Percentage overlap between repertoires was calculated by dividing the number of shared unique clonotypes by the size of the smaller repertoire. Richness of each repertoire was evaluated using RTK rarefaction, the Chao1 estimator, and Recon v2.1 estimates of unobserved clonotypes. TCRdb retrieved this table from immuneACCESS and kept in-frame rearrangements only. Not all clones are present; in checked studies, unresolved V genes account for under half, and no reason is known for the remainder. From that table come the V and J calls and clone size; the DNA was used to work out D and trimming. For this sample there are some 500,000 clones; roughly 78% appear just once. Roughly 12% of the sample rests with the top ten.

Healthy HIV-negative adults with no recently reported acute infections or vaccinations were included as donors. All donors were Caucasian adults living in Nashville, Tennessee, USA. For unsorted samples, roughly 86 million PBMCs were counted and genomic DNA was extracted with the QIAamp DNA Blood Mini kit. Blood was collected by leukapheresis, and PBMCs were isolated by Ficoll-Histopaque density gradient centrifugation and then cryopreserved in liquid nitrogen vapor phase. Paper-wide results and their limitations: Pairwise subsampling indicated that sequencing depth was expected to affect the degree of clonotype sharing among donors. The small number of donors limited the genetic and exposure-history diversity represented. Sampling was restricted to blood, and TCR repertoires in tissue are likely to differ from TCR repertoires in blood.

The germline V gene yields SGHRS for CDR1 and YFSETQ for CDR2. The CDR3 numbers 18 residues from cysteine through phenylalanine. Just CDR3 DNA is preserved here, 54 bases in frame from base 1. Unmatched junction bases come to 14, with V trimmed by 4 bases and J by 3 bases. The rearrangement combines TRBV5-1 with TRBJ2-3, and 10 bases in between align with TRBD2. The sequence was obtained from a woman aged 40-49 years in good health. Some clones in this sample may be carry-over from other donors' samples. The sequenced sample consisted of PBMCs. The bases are TGCGCCAGCAGCCTAAAAACCTTAGCGGGAGGTTCTACAGATACGCAGTATTTT. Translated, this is CASSLKTLAGGSTDTQYF. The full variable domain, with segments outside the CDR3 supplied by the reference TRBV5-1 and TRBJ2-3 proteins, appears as KAGVTQTPRYLIKTRGQQVTLSCSPISGHRSVSWYQQTPGQGLQFLFEYFSETQRNKGNFPGRFSGRQFSNSRSEMNVSTLELGDSALYLCASSLKTLAGGSTDTQYFGPGTRLTVL.